This TCR beta chain originates from a study of pediatric ulcerative colitis. Across the whole study: Under 10 patients showed pancolitis and two showed left-sided colitis. Findings and caveats of the study: In rectum, acute severe colitis had expanded clones and less diversity. Blood-rectal clonal overlap within each person was significantly higher in ulcerative colitis patients than controls.

In its sample, this clone was seen once. Its antigen remains unknown. At colonoscopy, a blood sample was also collected. Profiling relied on immunoSEQ multiplex PCR, and the TCRdb table lists in-frame clones only, not all of them. The data contain about 64,000 clones, 70% to 90% of them seen just once; the ten biggest clones take up approximately 3.7%. The sequencing sample was made of blood. The TCR originated in a boy younger than 18 with severe ulcerative colitis.

The CDR3 loop is CATSSAWDEQFF. DNA of the CDR3: TGTGCCACCAGCAGCGCATGGGATGAGCAGTTCTTC. This chain connects TRBV15 to TRBJ2-1, with D unclear. The V gene's germline CDR1 is LNHNV and CDR2 YYDKDF (reference sequence). V shed 3 bases and J shed 8 bases, with 8 bases lying between them. This CDR3 has 12 amino acids.